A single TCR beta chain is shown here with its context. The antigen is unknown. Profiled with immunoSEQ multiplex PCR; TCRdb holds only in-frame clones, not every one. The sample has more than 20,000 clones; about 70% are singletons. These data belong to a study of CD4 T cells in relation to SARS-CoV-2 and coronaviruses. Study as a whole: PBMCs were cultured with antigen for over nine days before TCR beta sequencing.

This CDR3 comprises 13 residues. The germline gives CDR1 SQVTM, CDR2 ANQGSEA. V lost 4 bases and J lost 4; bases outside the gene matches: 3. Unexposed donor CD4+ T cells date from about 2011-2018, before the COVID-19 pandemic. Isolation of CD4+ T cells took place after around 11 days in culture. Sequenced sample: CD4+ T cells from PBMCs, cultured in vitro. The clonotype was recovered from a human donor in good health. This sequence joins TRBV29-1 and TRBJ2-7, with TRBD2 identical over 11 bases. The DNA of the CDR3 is TGCAGCGTTGTAACTAGCGGGAGTTACGAGCAGTACTTC. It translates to CSVVTSGSYEQYF.